These 4 T cell receptor beta chains came from one sample sequenced in a study of PD-1 blockade in classical Hodgkin lymphoma. Brentuximab vedotin exposure varied, and every patient relapsed after autologous stem cell transplantation. Only in-frame clones appear in the TCRdb table, and some are missing; sequencing was by immunoSEQ multiplex PCR. The table shows approximately 70,000 clones, with just over 90% occurring only once. The specimen was peripheral blood mononuclear cells (PBMCs), collected at baseline. The receptors originated from a human donor with classical Hodgkin lymphoma.

V gene TRBV7-9 combines with J gene TRBJ2-3, with D perhaps TRBD1 or TRBD2 (5 bases each). The germline gives CDR1 SEHNR, CDR2 FQNEAQ (reference sequence). V shed 3 bases and J shed 4 bases, with 14 bases lying between them. The CDR3 is 15 residues long. CDR3 in amino acids: CASSFGEWGADTQYF. The CDR3 coding sequence is TGTGCCAGCAGCTTCGGGGAGTGGGGCGCAGATACGCAGTATTTT.

This sequence joins TRBV18 and TRBJ1-1; the D is unclear. The V end was cut by 5 bases, the J end by 8 bases, with 15 bases between. The CDR3 sequence is 13 residues long. The V gene's germline CDR1 is KGHSH and CDR2 LQKENI. The CDR3 loop reads CASSSGIFGEAFF. In nucleotides, the CDR3 is TGTGCCAGCTCATCCGGGATTTTCGGCGAAGCTTTCTTT.

The rearrangement joins TRBV19 to TRBJ1-1; D possibly corresponds to TRBD1 (6 bases). The CDR3 has 11 amino acids. The V gene lost 8 bases and the J gene lost 11 bases, with 15 bases spanning the gap. Germline CDR1 reads LNHDA; CDR2 reads SQIVND (reference sequence). The CDR3, as DNA: TGTGCCAGTGAGTTCAGGGGTCGGGCTTTCTTT. Encoded protein: CASEFRGRAFF.

The CDR3 DNA sequence: TGCGCCAGCAGCCAAGTGGACAACAAGGACGTCGAGCAGTACTTC. It specifies CASSQVDNKDVEQYF. V gene TRBV4-3 combines with J gene TRBJ2-7; TRBD1 might be the D (5 bases). CDR1 LGHNA and CDR2 YSLEER come from the germline V gene. V shed 1 base and J shed 6 bases, with 16 bases lying between them. The CDR3 is made up of 15 amino acids.